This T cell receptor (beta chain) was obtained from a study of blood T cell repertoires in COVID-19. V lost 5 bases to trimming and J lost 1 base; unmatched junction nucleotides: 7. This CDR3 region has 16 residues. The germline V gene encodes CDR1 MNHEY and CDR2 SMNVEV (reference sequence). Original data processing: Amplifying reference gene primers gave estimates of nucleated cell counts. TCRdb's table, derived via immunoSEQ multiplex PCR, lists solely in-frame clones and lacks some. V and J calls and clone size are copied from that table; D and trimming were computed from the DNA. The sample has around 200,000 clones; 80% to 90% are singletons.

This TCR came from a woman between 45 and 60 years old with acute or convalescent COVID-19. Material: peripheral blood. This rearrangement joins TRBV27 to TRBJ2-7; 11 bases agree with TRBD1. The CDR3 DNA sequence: TGTGCCAGCAGTGCATTCGGGACAGGGGGGTCCTACGAGCAGTACTTC. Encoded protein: CASSAFGTGGSYEQYF.